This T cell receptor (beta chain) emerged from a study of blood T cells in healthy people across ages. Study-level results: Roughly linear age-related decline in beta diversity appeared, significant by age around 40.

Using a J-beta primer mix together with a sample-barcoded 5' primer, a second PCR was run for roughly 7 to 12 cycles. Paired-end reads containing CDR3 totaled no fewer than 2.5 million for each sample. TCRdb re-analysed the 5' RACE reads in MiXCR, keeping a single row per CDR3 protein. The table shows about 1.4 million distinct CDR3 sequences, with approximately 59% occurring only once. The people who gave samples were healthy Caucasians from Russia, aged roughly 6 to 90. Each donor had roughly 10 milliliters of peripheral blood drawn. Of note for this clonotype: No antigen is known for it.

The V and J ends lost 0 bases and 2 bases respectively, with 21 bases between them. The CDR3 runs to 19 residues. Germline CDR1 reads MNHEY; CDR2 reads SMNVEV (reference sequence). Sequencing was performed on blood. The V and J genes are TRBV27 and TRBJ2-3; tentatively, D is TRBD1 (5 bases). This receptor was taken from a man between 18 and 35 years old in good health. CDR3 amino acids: CASSLSWGFPAQATDTQYF. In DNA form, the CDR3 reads TGTGCCAGCAGTTTATCTTGGGGCTTCCCTGCACAGGCCACAGATACGCAGTATTTT.